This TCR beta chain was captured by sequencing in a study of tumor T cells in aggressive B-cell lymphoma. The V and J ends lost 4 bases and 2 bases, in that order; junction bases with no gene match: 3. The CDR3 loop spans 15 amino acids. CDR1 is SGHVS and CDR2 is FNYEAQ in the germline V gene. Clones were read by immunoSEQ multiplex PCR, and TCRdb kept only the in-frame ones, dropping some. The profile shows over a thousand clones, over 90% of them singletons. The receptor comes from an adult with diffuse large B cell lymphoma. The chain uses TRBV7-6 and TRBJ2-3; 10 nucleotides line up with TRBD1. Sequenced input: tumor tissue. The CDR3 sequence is CASSSGTGATDTQYF. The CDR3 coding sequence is TGTGCCAGCAGCTCCGGGACAGGGGCCACAGATACGCAGTATTTT.